The clone carrying this TCR beta chain was detected once. In the authors' workflow: From reference gene primer amplification, estimates of nucleated cell counts were derived. Using immunoSEQ multiplex PCR, the repertoire was profiled, and TCRdb retains in-frame clones only, with some absent. That table gives V, J and clone size, and the DNA gave D and trimming. This table holds roughly 250,000 clones, roughly 80% found once. Trimming took 4 bases from V and 2 from J; bases not matched to a gene: 5. The germline V gene encodes CDR1 SGHNT and CDR2 YYREEE (reference sequence). CDR3 length equals 14 residues. This specimen comes from a study of blood T cell repertoires in COVID-19. Study summary: The United States, Italy and Spain provided the acute and convalescent COVID-19 samples. PBMCs, B-cell-depleted T cells, or T cells were the source of the cDNA or gDNA that made up the material.

The rearrangement joins TRBV5-4 to TRBJ1-2; 7 bases map to TRBD1. Sequenced: peripheral blood. This TCR was recovered from a woman of 80 years or more with active or convalescent COVID-19. The CDR3 DNA reads TGTGCCAGCAGCGTAGAACAGGGGAACTATGGCTACACCTTC. This sequence encodes CASSVEQGNYGYTF.